This T cell receptor beta chain was recorded in a study of neurological immune-mediated disorders. General study points: Patients with HTLV-1-associated myelopathy showed the most TCR clonal expansion. Those with multiple sclerosis showed the least, falling below healthy controls.

This clonotype was observed at least ten times. Its target is unknown. TCRdb reprocessed the 5' RACE reads via MiXCR and lists one record per CDR3 protein. The profile shows around 28,000 distinct CDR3 sequences, 2% to 2.5% of them singletons. Deletions cut 2 bases from V and 0 bases from J, with 11 bases between. The CDR3 is 16 amino acids. The V gene's germline CDR1 is SGHTA and CDR2 FQGNSA. Sequenced sample: PBMCs. J is TRBJ2-4 and V is TRBV7-2; the D gene is possibly TRBD1 (6 bases). This TCR was recovered from a woman in her fifties or sixties with multiple sclerosis. The CDR3 DNA is TGTGCCAGCAGCTTAAGGCCAGGGGTAGCCAAAAACATTCAGTACTTC. This gives the protein CASSLRPGVAKNIQYF. The variable domain in full, with the rest retrieved from reference TRBV7-2 and TRBJ2-4, is GAGVSQSPSNKVTEKGKDVELRCDPISGHTALYWYRQSLGQGLEFLIYFQGNSAPDKSGLPSDRFSAERTGGSVSTLTIQRTQQEDSAVYLCASSLRPGVAKNIQYFGAGTRLSVL.